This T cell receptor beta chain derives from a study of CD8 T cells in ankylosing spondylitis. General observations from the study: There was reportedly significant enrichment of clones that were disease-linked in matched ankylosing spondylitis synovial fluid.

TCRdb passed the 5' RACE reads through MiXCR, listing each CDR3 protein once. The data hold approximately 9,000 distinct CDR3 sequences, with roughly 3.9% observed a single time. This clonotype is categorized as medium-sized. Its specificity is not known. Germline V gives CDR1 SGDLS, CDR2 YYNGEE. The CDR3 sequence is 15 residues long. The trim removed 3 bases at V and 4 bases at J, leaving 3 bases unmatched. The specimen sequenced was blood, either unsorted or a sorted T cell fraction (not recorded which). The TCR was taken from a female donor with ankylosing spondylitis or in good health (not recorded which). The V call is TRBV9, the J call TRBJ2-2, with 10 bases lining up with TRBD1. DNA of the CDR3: TGTGCCAGCAGCGACGGGACAGGGGTCACCGGGGAGCTGTTTTTT. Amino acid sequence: CASSDGTGVTGELFF.